This TCR beta chain was captured by sequencing in a study of cytomegalovirus exposure and HLA in healthy donors. Study findings and constraints: The dataset shows that most TCR sequences were rare, while some public TCRs occurred in many donors.

To note about this clone: Its antigen is unknown.

In the PCR, 60 Vbeta and 13 Jbeta primers were used. The table came from immunoSEQ multiplex PCR; TCRdb's copy has only in-frame clones and leaves some out. The sample lists 90,000 or so clones, approximately 70% occurring once. The length of the CDR3 is 14 residues. Trimming left V 1 base short and J 0 bases short, with 7 bases between. Germline V gene lookup returns CDR1 SGHTS and CDR2 YDEGEE. V and J are TRBV5-8 and TRBJ2-5; D is unresolved. The clonotype comes from a man over 45 in good health and CMV-seronegative. The specimen was PBMCs. The DNA of the CDR3 is TGTGCCAGCAGCTTGTCAGTCTACCAAGAGACCCAGTACTTC. Protein sequence: CASSLSVYQETQYF.